These 29 T cell receptor beta chains were sequenced from one sample in a study of cytomegalovirus exposure and HLA in healthy donors. With 60 Vbeta and 13 Jbeta primers, the PCR was carried out. Assay used: immunoSEQ multiplex PCR; TCRdb lists only in-frame clones, some missing. This table holds 90,000 to 120,000 clones, roughly 80% found once. The sequencing input was PBMCs. These receptors all come from a female donor in good health and CMV-seropositive.

V is TRBV5-6 and J is TRBJ1-5; 7 bases line up with TRBD1. The CDR3 length is 16 residues. The germline V gene encodes CDR1 SGHDT and CDR2 YYEEEE. V was pared by 4 bases and J by 4 bases, with 11 bases of the junction left unmatched. CDR3 protein: CASSRFDRVGNQPQHF. DNA for the CDR3: TGTGCCAGCAGCCGATTCGACAGGGTCGGAAATCAGCCCCAGCATTTT. The whole variable domain, remainder taken from reference TRBV5-6 and TRBJ1-5, is DAGVTQSPTHLIKTRGQQVTLRCSPKSGHDTVSWYQQALGQGPQFIFQYYEEEERQRGNFPDRFSGHQFPNYSSELNVNALLLGDSALYLCASSRFDRVGNQPQHFGDGTRLSIL.

This clone was counted only a few times. CDR3 nucleotides: TGCGCCAGCAGCCAAGTGCGTGGGACAGGAGGGTTCAGGGCCCAGCATTTT. It is translated as CASSQVRGTGGFRAQHF. The chain uses TRBV4-3 and TRBJ1-5, with 8 bases that match TRBD1. Germline V gene sequence: CDR1 LGHNA, CDR2 YSLEER. The CDR3 is 17 residues long. V lost 1 base and J lost 11; bases outside the gene matches: 16.

CDR3 residues: CASNSQFANTGELFF. CDR3 bases: TGTGCCAGCAACTCCCAATTCGCGAACACCGGGGAGCTGTTTTTT. V usage is TRBV7-2 and J usage is TRBJ2-2; D is unclear. Germline-derived CDR1 and CDR2 are SGHTA and FQGNSA. The CDR3 is 15 residues long. V was clipped by 7 bases and J by 0 bases, with 12 bases between them. The full variable domain, completed using reference TRBV7-2 and TRBJ2-2, is GAGVSQSPSNKVTEKGKDVELRCDPISGHTALYWYRQSLGQGLEFLIYFQGNSAPDKSGLPSDRFSAERTGGSVSTLTIQRTQQEDSAVYLCASNSQFANTGELFFGEGSRLTVL.

The CDR3 protein is CASSQDTGTAGYEQYF. As DNA, the CDR3 is TGTGCCAGCAGCCAAGATACCGGGACAGCCGGCTACGAGCAGTACTTC. This rearrangement joins TRBV4-2 to TRBJ2-7; 7 nucleotides agree with TRBD1. The CDR3 consists of 16 residues. CDR1 is LGHNA and CDR2 is YNFKEQ in the germline V gene. V lost 0 bases and J lost 3; bases outside the gene matches: 8.

V gene TRBV11-2 combines with J gene TRBJ2-7; 8 bases match TRBD1. J was trimmed by 2 bases and V by 4 bases; bases with no gene match: 7. Germline assignment: CDR1 SGHAT and CDR2 FQNNGV. The CDR3 totals 15 residues. The CDR3: CASSSDRGRAYEQYF. CDR3 sequence (DNA): TGTGCCAGCAGCTCAGACAGGGGTAGGGCCTACGAGCAGTACTTC.

The J gene is TRBJ1-5, the V gene TRBV6-5, with D unclear. The CDR3 extends over 14 amino acids. CDR1 is MNHEY, CDR2 SVGAGI, per germline. Trimming left V 0 bases short and J 9 bases short, with 12 bases between. As DNA, the CDR3 is TGTGCCAGCAGTTACTCCCGGAGTGGCGGGCCCCAGCATTTT. Its protein product is CASSYSRSGGPQHF.

The table lists this clone with a count of one. J is TRBJ1-3 and V is TRBV6-1; TRBD1 is a possible D gene (6 bases). CDR1 MNHNS and CDR2 SASEGT come from the germline V gene. The CDR3 sequence is 16 residues long. Trimming took off 3 bases at V and 0 bases at J, with 12 bases between the two ends. The DNA for the CDR3 is TGTGCCAGCAGTGAGGGACACCATTCCTCTGGAAACACCATATATTTT. Translation gives CASSEGHHSSGNTIYF.

The V call is TRBV5-1, the J call TRBJ2-1, with D maybe TRBD1 (5 bases). The CDR3 has 15 amino acids. Looked up from germline, CDR1 is SGHRS and CDR2 is YFSETQ. V lost 0 bases to trimming and J lost 1 base, with 8 bases between them. The chain's CDR3 is CASSLGGESYNEQFF. Here the CDR3 DNA reads TGCGCCAGCAGCTTGGGGGGCGAGTCCTACAATGAGCAGTTCTTC.

The rearrangement links TRBV7-2 to TRBJ2-1; 7 nucleotides align to TRBD2. The germline gives CDR1 SGHTA, CDR2 FQGNSA. This CDR3 is built from 15 residues. After removal of 6 bases from V and 2 bases from J, the junction contained 7 bases not matched to a gene. CDR3 coding DNA: TGTGCCAGCAGTCAGCGGCGGGGGACCTACAATGAGCAGTTCTTC. This translates into CASSQRRGTYNEQFF.

The chain recombines TRBV5-1 with TRBJ2-5; TRBD2 aligns across 9 bases. This CDR3 region has 13 residues. Germline CDR1 reads SGHRS; CDR2 reads YFSETQ. Trimming cost V 0 bases and J 11 bases; bases outside gene matches: 5. In nucleotides, the CDR3 is TGCGCCAGCAGCTTGGACGATAGCGGGAGTCAGTACTTC. It codes for CASSLDDSGSQYF.

The V call is TRBV27, the J call TRBJ1-3; the D is unclear. In germline, CDR1 is MNHEY, CDR2 SMNVEV (reference sequence). This CDR3 contains 15 residues. Trimming cost V 1 base and J 4 bases, with 11 bases left between them. CDR3 amino acids: CASSLYAGKGNTIYF. CDR3 coding DNA: TGTGCCAGCAGTTTATACGCGGGAAAGGGAAACACCATATATTTT.

This chain links TRBV13 with TRBJ2-7; tentatively, D is TRBD2 (6 bases). V lost 6 bases and J lost 0, with 15 bases in between. The CDR3 length is 15 residues. Germline CDR1 and CDR2: PRHDT and FYEKMQ (reference sequence). The CDR3, as DNA: TGTGCCAGCAGTCGAGGTGGGGGGTACTCCTACGAGCAGTACTTC. It encodes CASSRGGGYSYEQYF.

CDR3 sequence reads: CASSQDIMTSNEQFF. The DNA of the CDR3 is TGTGCCAGCAGCCAAGATATTATGACATCCAATGAGCAGTTCTTC. The chain is built from TRBV4-2 and TRBJ2-1, with D unclear. Trimming removed 0 bases at V and 6 bases at J, with 12 bases between. CDR1 and CDR2 (germline): LGHNA, YNFKEQ. The CDR3 loop spans 15 amino acids.

V is TRBV11-3 and J is TRBJ2-7, with 7 bases lining up with TRBD1. This CDR3 has 15 residues. Trimming removed 3 bases from V and 3 bases from J; junction bases left unmatched: 8. Germline values: CDR1 SGHNT, CDR2 YENEEA. This CDR3 is CASSFSGGEGYEQYF. The CDR3 bases are TGTGCCAGCAGCTTCTCAGGGGGAGAGGGCTACGAGCAGTACTTC.

This clone has more than one count but fewer than ten. This chain joins TRBV5-1 and TRBJ2-1, with TRBD2 matching over 9 bases. This CDR3 comprises 14 residues. Germline V gene lookup returns CDR1 SGHRS and CDR2 YFSETQ. Unmatched junction bases numbered 4, after V lost 4 bases and J lost 5 bases. Here the CDR3 DNA reads TGCGCCAGCAGCAAAATAGCGGGAGACAATGAGCAGTTCTTC. Translating it yields CASSKIAGDNEQFF.

The rearrangement links TRBV6-6 to TRBJ1-3; TRBD1 might be the D (6 bases). Trimming took off 3 bases at V and 7 bases at J, with 13 bases between the two ends. The length of the CDR3 is 14 residues. Germline V gene sequence: CDR1 MNHNY, CDR2 SVGAGI (reference sequence). The CDR3 loop is CASSYSGTMNTIYF. The CDR3 nucleotides read TGTGCCAGCAGTTATTCCGGGACAATGAACACCATATATTTT.

This clone was found once. The chain is built from TRBV19 and TRBJ1-4; D is unresolved. The V gene's germline CDR1 is LNHDA and CDR2 SQIVND (reference sequence). With 5 bases removed from V and 7 bases from J, the gap between germline ends came to 14 bases. CDR3 size: 14 residues. CDR3 sequence (DNA): TGTGCCAGTAGTCTGAGCCGCTCGCGTGAAAAACTGTTTTTT. Translating gives CASSLSRSREKLFF.

The rearrangement links TRBV5-1 to TRBJ2-1; 7 bases line up with TRBD2. Per the germline V gene, CDR1 is SGHRS and CDR2 is YFSETQ. The CDR3 has 16 residues. The V gene end was trimmed by 5 bases and the J gene end by 5 bases; junction bases not matched to a gene: 13. As DNA, the CDR3 is TGCGCCAGCAGTCCTCTCCTAGCGGATACCAACAATGAGCAGTTCTTC. Translating it yields CASSPLLADTNNEQFF.

The rearrangement links TRBV6-6 to TRBJ1-2; D ambiguous. Trimming stripped 10 bases from V and 8 bases from J, with 20 bases between. The germline CDR1 and CDR2 sequences are MNHNY and SVGAGI (reference sequence). This CDR3 has 13 amino acids. CDR3 region: CATWRNSHLGYTF. CDR3 coding DNA: TGTGCCACCTGGAGGAACAGCCACTTGGGCTACACCTTC.

The CDR3 region has the DNA TGCGCCAGCAGCTTGGGGACTAGCGAGAACCGGCTTCGGAATGAGCAGTTCTTC. Amino acid sequence: CASSLGTSENRLRNEQFF. The chain joins TRBV5-1 to TRBJ2-1, with 9 nucleotides matching TRBD2. The V segment lost 0 bases and the J segment 7 bases; nucleotides outside the gene matches: 14. CDR1 is SGHRS, CDR2 YFSETQ, per germline. There are 18 residues in the CDR3.

DNA for the CDR3: TGCGCCAGCAGATCAGGACAGGGGGACAGGAACGAGCAGTACTTC. Its protein product is CASRSGQGDRNEQYF. The gene calls are TRBV5-1 and TRBJ2-7; 10 bases map to TRBD1. The CDR3 sequence is 15 residues long. Trimming at V came to 5 bases and at J to 5 bases, leaving 10 bases not matched to a gene. Germline loops: CDR1 SGHRS, CDR2 YFSETQ.

The CDR3 DNA follows: TGTGCCAGCAGGCCGGACAGGGGAGCTAACTATGGCTACACCTTC. The encoded protein is CASRPDRGANYGYTF. The chain has TRBV2 and TRBJ1-2; 9 positions agree with TRBD1. Trimming at V came to 6 bases and at J to 0 bases, leaving 5 bases not matched to a gene. In germline, CDR1 is SNHLY, CDR2 FYNNEI. The CDR3 runs 15 residues.

The chain recombines TRBV28 with TRBJ1-1; TRBD1 matches at 8 bases. CDR1 MDHEN and CDR2 SYDVKM come from the germline V gene. J was trimmed by 2 bases and V by 3 bases; bases with no gene match: 5. CDR3 size: 15 residues. The CDR3 loop is CASSFHQGANTEAFF. CDR3 DNA: TGTGCCAGCAGTTTCCATCAGGGGGCCAACACTGAAGCTTTCTTT. The variable domain in full, completed from reference TRBV28 and TRBJ1-1, reads DVKVTQSSRYLVKRTGEKVFLECVQDMDHENMFWYRQDPGLGLRLIYFSYDVKMKEKGDIPEGYSVSREKKERFSLILESASTNQTSMYLCASSFHQGANTEAFFGQGTRLTVV.

The rearrangement links TRBV7-9 to TRBJ1-4; TRBD1 might be the D (5 bases). Germline V gene sequence: CDR1 SEHNR, CDR2 FQNEAQ (reference sequence). The germline V and J ends were trimmed by 5 bases and 0 bases, with 10 bases remaining between them. The CDR3 runs 15 residues. CDR3 amino acids: CASSLDSTTNEKLFF. The CDR3 coding sequence is TGTGCCAGCAGCCTAGACAGCACAACTAATGAAAAACTGTTTTTT.

This clone turned up a few times. This chain joins TRBV6-1 and TRBJ2-1; 9 bases line up with TRBD2. The CDR3 spans 16 residues. Losses at the gene ends were 0 bases for V and 4 bases for J; bases not matched to a gene: 4. Germline loops: CDR1 MNHNS, CDR2 SASEGT. The CDR3 DNA reads as TGTGCCAGCAGTGAAGCGATAGCGGGAGAGTACAATGAGCAGTTCTTC. It yields the protein CASSEAIAGEYNEQFF.

CDR3 amino acids: CASSNPRTGGRMYTGELFF. CDR3 coding DNA: TGTGCCAGCTCAAACCCCCGGACAGGGGGCAGGATGTACACCGGGGAGCTGTTTTTT. V gene TRBV27 combines with J gene TRBJ2-2; 11 positions agree with TRBD1. In germline, CDR1 is MNHEY, CDR2 SMNVEV (reference sequence). Losses at the gene ends were 8 bases for V and 3 bases for J; bases not matched to a gene: 17. The CDR3 length is 19 residues.

The chain employs TRBV18 and TRBJ1-2; 7 positions match TRBD1. After removal of 3 bases from V and 2 bases from J, the junction contained 9 bases not matched to a gene. CDR1 and CDR2 (germline): KGHSH, LQKENI. This CDR3 is built from 16 residues. This CDR3 is CASSPSRTGTNYGYTF. CDR3 nucleotides: TGTGCCAGCTCACCGTCCCGGACAGGAACAAACTATGGCTACACCTTC.

The chain recombines TRBV10-2 with TRBJ1-1, with D uncertain. Germline values: CDR1 WSHSY, CDR2 SAAADI. The V end lost 2 bases, the J end lost 1 base, and 5 bases lay between the germline ends. The CDR3 has 13 residues. Here the CDR3 reads CASSENTNTEAFF. CDR3 sequence (DNA): TGCGCCAGCAGTGAGAACACGAACACTGAAGCTTTCTTT.

This clone has just a few counts. The CDR3 protein is CASAQYMNTEAFF. The CDR3 nucleotides read TGTGCCAGTGCACAGTACATGAACACTGAAGCTTTCTTT. The chain combines TRBV19 with TRBJ1-1; the D is unclear. Trimming stripped 8 bases from V and 0 bases from J, with 10 bases between. The CDR3 has 13 amino acids. CDR1 LNHDA and CDR2 SQIVND come from the germline V gene (reference sequence).